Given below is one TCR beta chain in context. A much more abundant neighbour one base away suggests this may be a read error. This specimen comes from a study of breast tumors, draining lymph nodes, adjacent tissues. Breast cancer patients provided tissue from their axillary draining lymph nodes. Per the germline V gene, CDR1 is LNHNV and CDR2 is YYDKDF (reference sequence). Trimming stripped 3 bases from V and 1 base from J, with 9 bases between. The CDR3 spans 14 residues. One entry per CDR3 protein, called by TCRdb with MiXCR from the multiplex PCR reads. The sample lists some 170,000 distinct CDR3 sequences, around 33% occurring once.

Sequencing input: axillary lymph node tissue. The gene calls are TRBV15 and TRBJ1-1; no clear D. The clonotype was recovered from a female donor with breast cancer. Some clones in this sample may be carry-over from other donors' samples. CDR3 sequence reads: CATSSRGPNTEAFF. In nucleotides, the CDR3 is TGTGCCACCAGCAGTCGAGGACCGAACACTGAAGCTTTCTTT.